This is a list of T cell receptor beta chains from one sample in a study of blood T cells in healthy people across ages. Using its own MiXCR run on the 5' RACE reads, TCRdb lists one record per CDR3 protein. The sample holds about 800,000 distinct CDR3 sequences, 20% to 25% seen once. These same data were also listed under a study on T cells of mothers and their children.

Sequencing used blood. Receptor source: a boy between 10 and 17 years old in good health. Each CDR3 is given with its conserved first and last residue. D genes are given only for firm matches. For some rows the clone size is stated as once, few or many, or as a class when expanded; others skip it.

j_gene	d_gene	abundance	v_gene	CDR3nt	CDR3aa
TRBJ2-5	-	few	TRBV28	TGTGCCAGCAGTTTTTCAGGGTCATCTGAAACAGAGACCCAGTACTTC	CASSFSGSSETETQYF
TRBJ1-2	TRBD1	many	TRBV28	TGTGCCAGCAGTTTAGGGGCAGCGACAGGGGGCCTCTTAGGCTACACCTTC	CASSLGAATGGLLGYTF
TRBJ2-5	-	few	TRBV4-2	TGTGCCAGCAGCCAAGATGCAGCCCAAGAGACCCAGTACTTC	CASSQDAAQETQYF
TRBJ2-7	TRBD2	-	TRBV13	TGCGCCAGCAGCTCCAGCTACGGGAGGGGCTACGAGCAGTACTTC	CASSSSYGRGYEQYF
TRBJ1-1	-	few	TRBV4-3	TGCGCCAGCAGCCAAGTTTTGGGGGCAGCGCGTGAAGCTTTCTTT	CASSQVLGAAREAFF
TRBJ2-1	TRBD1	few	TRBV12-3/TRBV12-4	TGTGCCAGCGGCCCGCGGACAGGGGGCCCAGATGAGCAGTTCTTC	CASGPRTGGPDEQFF
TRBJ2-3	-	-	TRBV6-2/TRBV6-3	TGTGCCAGCAGTTTGGGTCACTCAGTCACAGATACGCAGTATTTT	CASSLGHSVTDTQYF
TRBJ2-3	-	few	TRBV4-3	TGCGCCAGCAGCCGATCTCTGACCGGGGGGCGCACAGATACGCAGTATTTT	CASSRSLTGGRTDTQYF
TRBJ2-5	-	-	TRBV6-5	TGTGCCAGCAGTTATTGGGGAGAGACCCAGTACTTC	CASSYWGETQYF
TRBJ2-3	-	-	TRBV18	TGTGCCAGCTCACCTCGCCAGGAGACTAGCACAGATACGCAGTATTTT	CASSPRQETSTDTQYF
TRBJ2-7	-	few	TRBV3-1	TGTGCCAGCAGCCCCCAAGGGACACTTTACTACGAGCAGTACTTC	CASSPQGTLYYEQYF
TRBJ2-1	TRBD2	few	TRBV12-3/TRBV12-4	TGTGCCAGCAGGACCACTAGCGGGGGAACCTCCTACAATGAGCAGTTCTTC	CASRTTSGGTSYNEQFF
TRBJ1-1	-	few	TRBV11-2	TGTGCCGGCAGCTGGCGCGGAGTGGTTAACACTGAAGCTTTCTTT	CAGSWRGVVNTEAFF
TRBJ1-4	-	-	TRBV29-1	TGCAGCGCATTGACGGTGGGGGACGAAAAACTGTTTTTT	CSALTVGDEKLFF
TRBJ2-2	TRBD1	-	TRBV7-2	TGTGCCAGCACAGGGACAGGGGGCTGGGCCGGGGAGCTGTTTTTT	CASTGTGGWAGELFF
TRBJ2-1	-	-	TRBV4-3	TGCGCCAGCAGCCAGGGCCGGGGCCAGCTCAATGAGCAGTTCTTC	CASSQGRGQLNEQFF
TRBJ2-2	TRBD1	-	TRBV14	TGTGCCAGCAGCCGCCTGACAGGGACCACCGGGGAGCTGTTTTTT	CASSRLTGTTGELFF
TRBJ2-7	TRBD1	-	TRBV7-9	TGTGCCAGCAGCTTAGTGGACAGGGGTTCCTACGAGCAGTACTTC	CASSLVDRGSYEQYF